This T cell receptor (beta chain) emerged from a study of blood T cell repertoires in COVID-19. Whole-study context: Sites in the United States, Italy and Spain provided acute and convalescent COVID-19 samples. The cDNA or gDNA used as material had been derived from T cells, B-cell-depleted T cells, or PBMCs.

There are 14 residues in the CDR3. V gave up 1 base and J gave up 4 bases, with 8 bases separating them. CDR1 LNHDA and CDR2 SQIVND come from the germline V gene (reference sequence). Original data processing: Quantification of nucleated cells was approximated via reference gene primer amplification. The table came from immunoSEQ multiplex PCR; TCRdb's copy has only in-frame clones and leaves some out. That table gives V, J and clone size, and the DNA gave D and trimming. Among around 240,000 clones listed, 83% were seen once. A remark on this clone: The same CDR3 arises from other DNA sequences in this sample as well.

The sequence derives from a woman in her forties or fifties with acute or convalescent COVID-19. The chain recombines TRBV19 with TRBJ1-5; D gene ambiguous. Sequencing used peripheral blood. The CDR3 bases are TGTGCCAGTAGTATAGGCGCTTCAAATCAGCCCCAGCATTTT. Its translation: CASSIGASNQPQHF. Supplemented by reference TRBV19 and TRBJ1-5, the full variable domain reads DGGITQSPKYLFRKEGQNVTLSCEQNLNHDAMYWYRQDPGQGLRLIYYSQIVNDFQKGDIAEGYSVSREKKESFPLTVTSAQKNPTAFYLCASSIGASNQPQHFGDGTRLSIL.